Listed here are 10 T cell receptor beta chains from one sample, sequenced in a study of T cell responses to AZD1222 COVID-19 vaccine. Sequencing used immunoSEQ multiplex PCR; TCRdb keeps in-frame clones, though not all of them. The data show around 210,000 clones, about 95% seen once. Sequences were derived from peripheral blood, sampled 28 days after the second dose of the MenACWY control vaccine. The source of these receptors is an adult who received the MenACWY meningococcal vaccine as a control.

This chain links TRBV18 with TRBJ2-7; 7 bases fit TRBD1. The V gene's germline CDR1 is KGHSH and CDR2 LQKENI. J was trimmed by 2 bases and V by 5 bases; bases with no gene match: 3. The CDR3 consists of 13 residues. Here the CDR3 reads CASSEGGPYEQYF. Written as DNA, the CDR3 is TGTGCCAGCTCAGAAGGGGGCCCCTACGAGCAGTACTTC.

The chain combines TRBV7-2 with TRBJ2-7, with 12 positions matching TRBD1. Germline V gene lookup returns CDR1 SGHTA and CDR2 FQGNSA. There are 16 residues in the CDR3. The trim removed 5 bases at V and 2 bases at J, leaving 7 bases unmatched. The CDR3 bases are TGTGCCAGCAGCCTGTCCGGGACAGGGGGCCCCTACGAGCAGTACTTC. It yields the protein CASSLSGTGGPYEQYF. Full variable domain (remainder filled in from reference TRBV7-2 and TRBJ2-7): GAGVSQSPSNKVTEKGKDVELRCDPISGHTALYWYRQSLGQGLEFLIYFQGNSAPDKSGLPSDRFSAERTGGSVSTLTIQRTQQEDSAVYLCASSLSGTGGPYEQYFGPGTRLTVT.

In this sample, this clone turned up once. J is TRBJ1-2 and V is TRBV28; D gene ambiguous. The germline V gene encodes CDR1 MDHEN and CDR2 SYDVKM. This CDR3 comprises 13 residues. Between the trimmed V and J ends, which lost 3 bases and 8 bases, there was a span of 13 bases. The CDR3 DNA is TGTGCCAGCAGTTTGATCCGGGTGCGAGGCTACACCTTC. Its protein is CASSLIRVRGYTF.

The chain joins TRBV27 to TRBJ2-2, with D possibly matching TRBD1 (6 bases). Trimming stripped 4 bases from V and 3 bases from J, with 9 bases between. CDR1 is MNHEY and CDR2 is SMNVEV in the germline V gene (reference sequence). This CDR3 has 14 residues. CDR3 nucleotides: TGTGCCAGCAGTTCACACAGGGACACCGGGGAGCTGTTTTTT. It is translated as CASSSHRDTGELFF.

This rearrangement joins TRBV30 to TRBJ2-2; D is undetermined. Germline V gene sequence: CDR1 GTSNPN, CDR2 SVGIG (reference sequence). V lost 0 bases and J lost 5, with 13 bases in between. The CDR3 covers 15 residues. CDR3 sequence reads: CAWSVGRLRTGELFF. The CDR3 DNA reads as TGTGCCTGGAGTGTTGGTCGGTTGCGAACCGGGGAGCTGTTTTTT. The full variable domain, rest sourced from reference TRBV30 and TRBJ2-2, is SQTIHQWPATLVQPVGSPLSLECTVEGTSNPNLYWYRQAAGRGLQLLFYSVGIGQISSEVPQNLSASRPQDRQFILSSKKLLLSDSGFYLCAWSVGRLRTGELFFGEGSRLTVL.

This chain joins TRBV6-5 and TRBJ1-1, with unresolved D. With 6 bases removed from V and 1 base from J, the gap between germline ends came to 9 bases. From germline, CDR1 is MNHEY and CDR2 SVGAGI. This CDR3 has 13 residues. This CDR3 is CASSFQQNTEAFF. DNA of the CDR3: TGTGCCAGCAGCTTTCAGCAGAACACTGAAGCTTTCTTT.

This clone has a handful of counts. The chain combines TRBV27 with TRBJ2-7; D is unresolved. The CDR3 length is 12 residues. In germline, CDR1 is MNHEY, CDR2 SMNVEV (reference sequence). Deletions cut 3 bases from V and 4 bases from J, with 7 bases between. This CDR3 is CASSFWGYEQYF. CDR3 DNA: TGTGCCAGCAGTTTTTGGGGATACGAGCAGTACTTC.

The chain employs TRBV5-1 and TRBJ1-2; D gene ambiguous. Germline CDR1 reads SGHRS; CDR2 reads YFSETQ. The length of the CDR3 is 11 residues. Trimming shortened V by 6 bases and J by 6 bases, and 9 bases separated the two germline ends. The CDR3 region has the DNA TGCGCCAGCATGTCAGATAATGGCTACACCTTC. Translated, it gives CASMSDNGYTF.

This clone occurred once. V gene TRBV7-2 combines with J gene TRBJ1-2, with TRBD1 matching 7 bases. After removal of 5 bases from V and 5 bases from J, the junction contained 14 bases not matched to a gene. The CDR3 runs 16 residues. Germline V gives CDR1 SGHTA, CDR2 FQGNSA. The DNA of the CDR3 is TGTGCCAGCAGCGTTTGGGACAGATATTCTCAGTATGGCTACACCTTC. Amino acid sequence: CASSVWDRYSQYGYTF.

The V call is TRBV7-8, the J call TRBJ2-1; no definite D call. Trimming took 6 bases from V and 9 from J, leaving 12 bases between them. From germline, CDR1 is SGHVS and CDR2 FQNEAQ. There are 12 residues in the CDR3. DNA of the CDR3: TGTGCCAGCAGACTGGGTAAGGGTGAGCAGTTCTTC. The encoded protein is CASRLGKGEQFF. The variable domain in full, completed from reference TRBV7-8 and TRBJ2-1, reads GAGVSQSPRYKVAKRGQDVALRCDPISGHVSLFWYQQALGQGPEFLTYFQNEAQLDKSGLPSDRFFAERPEGSVSTLKIQRTQQEDSAVYLCASRLGKGEQFFGPGTRLTVL.